These T cell receptor beta chains were read from a single sample in a study of Ad26.COV2.S vaccination and SARS-CoV-2 variants. Profiling relied on immunoSEQ multiplex PCR, and the TCRdb table lists in-frame clones only, not all of them. The profile covers 300,000 to 350,000 clones, with 85% to 90% appearing a single time and around 5.5% taken by the ten largest. The sample was peripheral blood, taken in a trial of Ad26.COV2.S vaccine versus placebo. The receptors derive from a person between 18 and 59 years old who received the Ad26.COV2.S COVID-19 vaccine or a placebo. Each CDR3 is given with its conserved first and last residue. Fields, in order: D gene, clone size, V gene, J gene, CDR3 DNA, CDR3 protein. D genes are given only for firm matches. The size of a clone is reported for some rows only, either as once, few or many, or as a class for expanded clones.

TRBD1	.	TRBV5-4	TRBJ2-1	TGTGCCAGCAGCCTAGGACAGGGATTTACAGGGGAGCAGTTCTTC	CASSLGQGFTGEQFF
TRBD1	.	TRBV7-9	TRBJ2-5	TGTGCCAGCAGCTTAGAACTGGGACAGAAAGAGACCCAGTACTTC	CASSLELGQKETQYF
TRBD1	.	TRBV5-6	TRBJ1-2	TGTGCCAGCAGAGGACAGGGTCGTGGATCAAGTGGCTACACCTTC	CASRGQGRGSSGYTF
.	.	TRBV12-3/TRBV12-4	TRBJ1-1	TGTGCCAGCAACCGCGGGGGCACTGAAGCTTTCTTT	CASNRGGTEAFF
.	.	TRBV9	TRBJ2-3	TGTGCCAGCAGCGTAGCTCAGGGCCATCGCACAGATACGCAGTATTTT	CASSVAQGHRTDTQYF
.	.	TRBV29-1	TRBJ1-1	TGCAGCGTTGATAGCTACCTCGACACTGAAGCTTTCTTT	CSVDSYLDTEAFF
.	.	TRBV6-5	TRBJ2-3	TGTGCCAGCAGTCCCTCAGGGGGGGATTGGGATACGCAGTATTTT	CASSPSGGDWDTQYF
TRBD1	.	TRBV3-1/TRBV3-2	TRBJ1-1	TGTGCCAGCAGCACCCGGGACAGGGTCTTGAACACTGAAGCTTTCTTT	CASSTRDRVLNTEAFF
.	.	TRBV6-6	TRBJ1-2	TGTGCCAGCAGTAGGCCTAGGGGGGGGCGAGAGAGTGGCTACACCTTC	CASSRPRGGRESGYTF
.	once	TRBV6-5	TRBJ2-1	TGTGCCAGCAGCACGAGGACCGATGAGCAGTTCTTC	CASSTRTDEQFF
.	.	TRBV5-1	TRBJ2-2	TGCGCCAGCAGCCCACCCGGGGAGCTGTTTTTT	CASSPPGELFF
.	.	TRBV7-9	TRBJ2-1	TGTGCCAGCAGCTTCCCGGAGGGGGGGTACAATGAGCAGTTCTTC	CASSFPEGGYNEQFF
.	.	TRBV4-3	TRBJ1-3	TGCGCCAGCAGCCAAGAGTTGAGCTCTGGAAACACCATATATTTT	CASSQELSSGNTIYF
.	many	TRBV27	TRBJ1-4	TGTGCCAGCAGTCCCCGGAGGTCCCTGGGGTATGAAAAACTGTTTTTT	CASSPRRSLGYEKLFF
.	.	TRBV9	TRBJ1-2	TGTGCCAGCAGCGCGAGATCACAGGGTTACAGAGGCTACACCTTC	CASSARSQGYRGYTF
.	.	TRBV27	TRBJ2-1	TGTGCCAGCAGCCTGAGCTCCTACAATGAGCAGTTCTTC	CASSLSSYNEQFF
.	.	TRBV5-1	TRBJ1-2	TGCGCCAGCAGCTTGTATGAGGTTTCGGTCTATGGCTACACCTTC	CASSLYEVSVYGYTF
TRBD2	.	TRBV27	TRBJ2-1	TGTGCCAGCAGACATCGTTCGGGGGAGGGCCACAATGAGCAGTTCTTC	CASRHRSGEGHNEQFF
.	.	TRBV12-3/TRBV12-4	TRBJ1-1	TGTGCCAGCACCCTAGAAGGGTTTGAAGCTTTCTTT	CASTLEGFEAFF
TRBD2	.	TRBV4-3	TRBJ2-3	TGCGCCAGCAGCCAAGATTTTGACCGGTACGGGCGGGGGGACACAGATACGCAGTATTTT	CASSQDFDRYGRGDTDTQYF
.	.	TRBV7-2	TRBJ1-1	TGTGCCAGCAGCTTAAGCGGGGGCTACACTGAAGCTTTCTTT	CASSLSGGYTEAFF
TRBD2	.	TRBV5-1	TRBJ2-1	TGCGCCAGCAGCGCTGAACTAGCGGGGACCTACAATGAGCAGTTCTTC	CASSAELAGTYNEQFF
TRBD2	.	TRBV28	TRBJ2-5	TGTGCCAGCCGTAGCGGGAGTAATAGAGAGACCCAGTACTTC	CASRSGSNRETQYF
.	few	TRBV11-2	TRBJ2-5	TGTGCCAGCAGCTTAAAACGGGGGTGGGAGACCCAGTACTTC	CASSLKRGWETQYF
.	few	TRBV6-5	TRBJ2-1	TGTGCCAGCAGTCCCCTGGCGGATCTCTACAATGAGCAGTTCTTC	CASSPLADLYNEQFF
.	.	TRBV6-5	TRBJ1-3	TGTGCCAGCAGTTACGGGCGGCGATCTGGAAACACCATATATTTT	CASSYGRRSGNTIYF
.	once	TRBV14	TRBJ2-7	TGTGCCAGCAGCCTTAAACCGGGGAGCTCCTACGAGCAGTACTTC	CASSLKPGSSYEQYF
.	.	TRBV3-1/TRBV3-2	TRBJ1-1	TGTGCCAGCAGCCAAGAAGGGGGGGCGACTGAAGCTTTCTTT	CASSQEGGATEAFF
.	.	TRBV7-2	TRBJ1-3	TGTGCCAGCAGCTCCCGGGACCTCGGTTGGGACACCATATATTTT	CASSSRDLGWDTIYF
.	.	TRBV5-1	TRBJ2-7	TGCGCCAGCAGCTTGGGGGGATTCTCCTACGAGCAGTACTTC	CASSLGGFSYEQYF
.	.	TRBV24-1	TRBJ1-1	TGTGCCACCAGTGATTTGTCGGGGTTCAGGTGTATGAACACTGAAGCTTTCTTT	CATSDLSGFRCMNTEAFF
.	.	TRBV4-3	TRBJ1-1	TGCGCCAGCAGCCAAGACAGGACGACTGAAGCTTTCTTT	CASSQDRTTEAFF
TRBD1	few	TRBV7-2	TRBJ1-1	TGTGCCAGCAGCTCTCAACAGGGGTTGTGGGTGTTT	CASSSQQGLWVF
.	.	TRBV6-5	TRBJ2-4	TGTGCCAGCCCGGACCGATTAGCCAAAAACATTCAGTACTTC	CASPDRLAKNIQYF
.	few	TRBV9	TRBJ1-1	TGTGCCAGCAGCGTAGGTTGGGGGGAAACTGAAGCTTTCTTT	CASSVGWGETEAFF
.	once	TRBV15	TRBJ2-3	TGTGCCACCAGCCCCTCGAGGGGAGAAGCAGATACGCAGTATTTT	CATSPSRGEADTQYF
TRBD2	.	TRBV29-1	TRBJ2-1	TGCAGCGTTGTCGAGGGGAGGGGCAAAGGGAGTGAGCAGTTCTTC	CSVVEGRGKGSEQFF
.	once	TRBV7-9	TRBJ1-1	TGTGCCAGCAGCGCCCTCGCGGGGGCGAACACTGAAGCTTTCTTT	CASSALAGANTEAFF
.	few	TRBV6-6	TRBJ1-5	TGTGCCAGCAGTTACTCGCGGGGGGGCCAGGGACCCCAGCATTTT	CASSYSRGGQGPQHF
.	.	TRBV6-2/TRBV6-3	TRBJ1-2	TGTGCCAGCAGTTACGTGCCAGAACCACTAAACTATGGCTACACCTTC	CASSYVPEPLNYGYTF
.	.	TRBV20-1	TRBJ1-1	TGCAGTGCTTCAGGGGACACTGAAGCTTTCTTT	CSASGDTEAFF